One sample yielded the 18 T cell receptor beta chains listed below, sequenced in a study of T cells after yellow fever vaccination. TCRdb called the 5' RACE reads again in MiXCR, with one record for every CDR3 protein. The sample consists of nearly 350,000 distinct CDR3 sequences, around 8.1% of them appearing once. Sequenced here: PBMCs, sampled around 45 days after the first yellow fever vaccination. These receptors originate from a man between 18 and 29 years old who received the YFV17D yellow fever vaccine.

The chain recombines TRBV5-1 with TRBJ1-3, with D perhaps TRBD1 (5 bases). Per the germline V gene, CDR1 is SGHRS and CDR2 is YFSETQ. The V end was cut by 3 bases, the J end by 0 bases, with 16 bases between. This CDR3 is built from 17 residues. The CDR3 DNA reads TGCGCCAGCAGCTCCGGGACGTCTGGCAGCTCTGGAAACACCATATATTTT. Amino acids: CASSSGTSGSSGNTIYF.

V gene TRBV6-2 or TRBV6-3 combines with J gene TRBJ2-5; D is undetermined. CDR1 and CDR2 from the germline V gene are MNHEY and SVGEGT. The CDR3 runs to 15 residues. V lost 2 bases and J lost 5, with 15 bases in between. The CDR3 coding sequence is TGTGCCAGCAGTTACCCAAGACAATTCGGGGAGACCCAGTACTTC. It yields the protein CASSYPRQFGETQYF.

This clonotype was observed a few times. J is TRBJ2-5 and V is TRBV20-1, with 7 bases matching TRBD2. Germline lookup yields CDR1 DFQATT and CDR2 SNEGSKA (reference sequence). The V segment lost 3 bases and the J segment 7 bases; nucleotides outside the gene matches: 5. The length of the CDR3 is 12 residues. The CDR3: CSARDTGGTQYF. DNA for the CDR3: TGCAGTGCTAGGGATACGGGGGGGACCCAGTACTTC.

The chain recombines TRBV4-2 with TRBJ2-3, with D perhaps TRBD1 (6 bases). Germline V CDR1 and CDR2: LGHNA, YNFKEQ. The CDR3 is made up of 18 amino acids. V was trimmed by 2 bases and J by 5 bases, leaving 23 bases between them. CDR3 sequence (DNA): TGTGCCAGCAGCCAAATCGGACAGTCGACCAGGGGAGAAGATACGCAGTATTTT. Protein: CASSQIGQSTRGEDTQYF.

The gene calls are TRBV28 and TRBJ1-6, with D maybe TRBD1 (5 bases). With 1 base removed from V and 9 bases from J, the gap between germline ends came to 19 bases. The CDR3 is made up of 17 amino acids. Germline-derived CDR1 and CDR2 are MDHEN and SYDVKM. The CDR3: CASSLLDWEGNISPLHF. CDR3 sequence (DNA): TGTGCCAGCAGTTTATTAGACTGGGAGGGGAACATTTCACCCCTCCACTTT.

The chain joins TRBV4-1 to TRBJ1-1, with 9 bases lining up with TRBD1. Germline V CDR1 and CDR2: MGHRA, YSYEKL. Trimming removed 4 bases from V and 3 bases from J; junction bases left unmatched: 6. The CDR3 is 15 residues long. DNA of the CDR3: TGCGCCAGCAGCCTACGGACAGGGGAGGACACTGAAGCTTTCTTT. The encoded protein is CASSLRTGEDTEAFF.

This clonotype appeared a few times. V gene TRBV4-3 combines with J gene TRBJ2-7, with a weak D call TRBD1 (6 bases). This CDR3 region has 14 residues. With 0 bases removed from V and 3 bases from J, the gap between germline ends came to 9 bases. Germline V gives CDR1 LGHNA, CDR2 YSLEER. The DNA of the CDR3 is TGCGCCAGCAGCCAAGACGGGGACAACTACGAGCAGTACTTC. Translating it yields CASSQDGDNYEQYF.

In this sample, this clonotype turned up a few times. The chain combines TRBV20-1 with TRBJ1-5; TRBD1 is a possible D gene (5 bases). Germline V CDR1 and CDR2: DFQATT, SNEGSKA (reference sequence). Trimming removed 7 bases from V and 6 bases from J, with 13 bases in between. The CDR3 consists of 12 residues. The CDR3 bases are TGCAGTGTCCGGGACGAGGGTCAGCCCCAGCATTTT. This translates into CSVRDEGQPQHF.

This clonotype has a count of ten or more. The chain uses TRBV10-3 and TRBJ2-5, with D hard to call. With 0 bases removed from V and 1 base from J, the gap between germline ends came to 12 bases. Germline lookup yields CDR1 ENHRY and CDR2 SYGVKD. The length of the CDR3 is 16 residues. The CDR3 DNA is TGTGCCATCAGTGAGTCGATGACCCCCAGCCAAGAGACCCAGTACTTC. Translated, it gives CAISESMTPSQETQYF.

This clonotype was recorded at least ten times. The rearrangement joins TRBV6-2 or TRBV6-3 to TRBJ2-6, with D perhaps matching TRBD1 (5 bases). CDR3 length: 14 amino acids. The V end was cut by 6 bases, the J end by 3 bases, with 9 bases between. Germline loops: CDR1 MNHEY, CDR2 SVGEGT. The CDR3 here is CASSLDSGANVLTF. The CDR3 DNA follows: TGTGCCAGCAGCTTAGACAGTGGGGCCAACGTCCTGACTTTC.

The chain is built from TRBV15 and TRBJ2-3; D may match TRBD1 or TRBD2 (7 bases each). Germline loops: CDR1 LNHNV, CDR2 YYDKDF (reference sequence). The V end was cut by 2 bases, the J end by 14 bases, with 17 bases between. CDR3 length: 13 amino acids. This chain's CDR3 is CATSRWDSGDTYF. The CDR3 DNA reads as TGTGCCACCAGCAGATGGGACAGCGGGGATACGTATTTT.

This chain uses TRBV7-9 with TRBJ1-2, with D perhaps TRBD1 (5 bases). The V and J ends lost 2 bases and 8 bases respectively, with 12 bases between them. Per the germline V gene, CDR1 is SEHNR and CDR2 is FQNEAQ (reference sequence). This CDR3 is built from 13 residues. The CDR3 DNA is TGTGCCAGCAGCTTACAGGGTGGAGTCGGCTACACCTTC. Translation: CASSLQGGVGYTF.

CDR3 amino acids: CASSPRSGRTYNSPLHF. The CDR3 bases are TGTGCCAGCAGCCCCCGATCAGGGAGAACCTATAATTCACCCCTCCACTTT. The chain combines TRBV7-9 with TRBJ1-6; tentatively, D is TRBD1 (5 bases). This CDR3 is built from 17 residues. CDR1 is SEHNR and CDR2 is FQNEAQ in the germline V gene (reference sequence). Trimming removed 5 bases from V and 2 bases from J, with 16 bases in between. Variable domain in full (rest from reference TRBV7-9 and TRBJ1-6): DTGVSQNPRHKITKRGQNVTFRCDPISEHNRLYWYRQTLGQGPEFLTYFQNEAQLEKSRLLSDRFSAERPKGSFSTLEIQRTEQGDSAMYLCASSPRSGRTYNSPLHFGNGTRLTVT.

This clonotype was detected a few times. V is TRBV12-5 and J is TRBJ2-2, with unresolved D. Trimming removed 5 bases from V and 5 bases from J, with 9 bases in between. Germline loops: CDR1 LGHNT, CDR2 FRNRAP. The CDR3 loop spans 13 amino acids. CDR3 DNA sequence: TGTGCTAGTGGTCACCCTCAAACCGGGGAGCTGTTTTTT. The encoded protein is CASGHPQTGELFF. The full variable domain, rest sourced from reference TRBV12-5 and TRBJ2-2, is DARVTQTPRHKVTEMGQEVTMRCQPILGHNTVFWYRQTMMQGLELLAYFRNRAPLDDSGMPKDRFSAEMPDATLATLKIQPSEPRDSAVYFCASGHPQTGELFFGEGSRLTVL.

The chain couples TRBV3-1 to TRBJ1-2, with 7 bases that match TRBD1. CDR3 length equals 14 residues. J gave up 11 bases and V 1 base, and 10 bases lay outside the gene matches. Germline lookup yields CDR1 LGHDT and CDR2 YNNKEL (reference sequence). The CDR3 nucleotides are TGTGCCAGCAGCCAAGGGGGCGGACAGGAGCCTTACACCTTC. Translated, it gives CASSQGGGQEPYTF.

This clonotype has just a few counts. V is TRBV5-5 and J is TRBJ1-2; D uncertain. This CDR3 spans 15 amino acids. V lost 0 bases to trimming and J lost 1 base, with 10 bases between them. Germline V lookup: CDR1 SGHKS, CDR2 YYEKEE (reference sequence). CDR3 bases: TGTGCCAGCAGCTTGGCAGAAGGGAGTAACTATGGCTACACCTTC. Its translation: CASSLAEGSNYGYTF.

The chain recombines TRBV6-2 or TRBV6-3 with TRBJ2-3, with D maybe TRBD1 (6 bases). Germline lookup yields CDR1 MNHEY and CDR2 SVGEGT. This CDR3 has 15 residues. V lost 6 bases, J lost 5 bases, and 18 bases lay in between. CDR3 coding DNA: TGTGCCAGCAGGGAAAGAGGACAGTCCCTAGATACGCAGTATTTT. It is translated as CASRERGQSLDTQYF.

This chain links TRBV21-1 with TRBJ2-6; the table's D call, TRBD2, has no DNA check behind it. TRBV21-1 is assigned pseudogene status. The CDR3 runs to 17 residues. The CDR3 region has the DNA TGTGCCAGCAGCAACTTCGGGAAGGCTTCTGGGGCCAACGTCCTGACTTTC. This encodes CASSNFGKASGANVLTF.